The sequence of this TCR beta chain was determined in a study of glioma-infiltrating T cells. The iRepertoire nested amplicon-rescue multiplex PCR amplified TCR alpha and beta CDR3s from RNA. TCRdb ran MiXCR on the multiplex PCR reads and lists one entry per CDR3 protein. The data hold fewer than 250,000 distinct CDR3 sequences, with around 30% observed a single time. This clonotype was seen at least ten times. CDR1 and CDR2 (germline): DFQATT, SNEGSKA (reference sequence). CDR3 size: 15 residues. The ends lost 7 bases at V and 2 bases at J; junction bases unmatched: 7. The material sequenced was glioma tissue, nonneoplastic brain tissue, or PBMCs (not recorded which). The chain combines TRBV20-1 with TRBJ2-6, with TRBD1 matching over 8 bases. The receptor comes from a human donor with low-grade glioma or glioblastoma, undergoing nonglioma brain surgery, or in good health (not recorded which). The CDR3 DNA sequence: TGCAGTGTTCCGGACAGGGTGACTGGGGCCAACGTCCTGACTTTC. This translates into CSVPDRVTGANVLTF.